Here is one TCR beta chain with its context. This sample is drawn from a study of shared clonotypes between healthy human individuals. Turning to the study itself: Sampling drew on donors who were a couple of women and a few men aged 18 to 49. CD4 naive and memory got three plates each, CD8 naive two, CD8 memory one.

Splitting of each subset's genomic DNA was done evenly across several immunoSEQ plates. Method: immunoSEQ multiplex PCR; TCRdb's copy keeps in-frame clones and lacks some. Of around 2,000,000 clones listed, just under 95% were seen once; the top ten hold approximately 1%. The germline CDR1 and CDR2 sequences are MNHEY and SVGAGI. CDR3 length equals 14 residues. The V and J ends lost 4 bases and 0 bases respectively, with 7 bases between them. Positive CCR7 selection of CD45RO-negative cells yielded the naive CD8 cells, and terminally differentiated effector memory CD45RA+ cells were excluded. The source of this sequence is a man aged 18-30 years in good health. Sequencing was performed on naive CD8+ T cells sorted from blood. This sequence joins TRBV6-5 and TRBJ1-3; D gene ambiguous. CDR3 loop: CASSSQGSGNTIYF. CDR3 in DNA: TGTGCCAGCAGTTCCCAAGGCTCTGGAAACACCATATATTTT.